This T cell receptor beta chain derives from a study of early T cells in non-severe SARS-CoV-2 infection. Overall study context: Alpha and beta chains were unpaired, from unsorted whole-blood bulk RNA.

About this clonotype itself: Its antigen is not identified.

Unique molecular identifiers tagged individual cDNA molecules. MiXCR, run by TCRdb on the 5' RACE reads, gives a single entry per CDR3 protein. The data hold about 73,000 distinct CDR3 sequences, with roughly an eighth observed a single time. Whole-study results and caveats: Sequences matched to VDJdb favored anti-spike CD8 responses, while private and CD4 specificities were missed.

Sequencing input: whole blood. The receptor comes from an adult who was a healthcare worker with PCR-confirmed SARS-CoV-2 infection or an uninfected control (not recorded which).

Here the CDR3 reads CAWSITGGELFF. The CDR3 DNA reads as TGTGCCTGGAGTATAACAGGGGGAGAACTGTTTTTT. The V call is TRBV30, the J call TRBJ1-4; TRBD1 agrees at 8 bases. The germline CDR1 and CDR2 sequences are GTSNPN and SVGIG (reference sequence). The V gene end was trimmed by 2 bases and the J gene end by 12 bases; junction bases not matched to a gene: 5. This CDR3 has 12 amino acids. The whole variable domain, remainder taken from reference TRBV30 and TRBJ1-4, is SQTIHQWPATLVQPVGSPLSLECTVEGTSNPNLYWYRQAAGRGLQLLFYSVGIGQISSEVPQNLSASRPQDRQFILSSKKLLLSDSGFYLCAWSITGGELFFGSGTQLSVL.